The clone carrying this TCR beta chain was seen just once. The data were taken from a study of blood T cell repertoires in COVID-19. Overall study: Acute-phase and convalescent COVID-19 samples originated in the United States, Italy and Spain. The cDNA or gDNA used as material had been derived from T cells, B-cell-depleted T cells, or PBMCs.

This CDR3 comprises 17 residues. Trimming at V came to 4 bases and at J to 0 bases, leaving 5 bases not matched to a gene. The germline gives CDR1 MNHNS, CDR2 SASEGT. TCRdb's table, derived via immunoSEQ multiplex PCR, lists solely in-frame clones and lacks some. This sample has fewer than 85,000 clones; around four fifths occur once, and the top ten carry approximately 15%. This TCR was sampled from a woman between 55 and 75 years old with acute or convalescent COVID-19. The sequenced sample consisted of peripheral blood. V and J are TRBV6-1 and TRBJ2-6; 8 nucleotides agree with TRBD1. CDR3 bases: TGTGCCAGCAGTGTTGGACAGGGAAGCTCTGGGGCCAACGTCCTGACTTTC. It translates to CASSVGQGSSGANVLTF.